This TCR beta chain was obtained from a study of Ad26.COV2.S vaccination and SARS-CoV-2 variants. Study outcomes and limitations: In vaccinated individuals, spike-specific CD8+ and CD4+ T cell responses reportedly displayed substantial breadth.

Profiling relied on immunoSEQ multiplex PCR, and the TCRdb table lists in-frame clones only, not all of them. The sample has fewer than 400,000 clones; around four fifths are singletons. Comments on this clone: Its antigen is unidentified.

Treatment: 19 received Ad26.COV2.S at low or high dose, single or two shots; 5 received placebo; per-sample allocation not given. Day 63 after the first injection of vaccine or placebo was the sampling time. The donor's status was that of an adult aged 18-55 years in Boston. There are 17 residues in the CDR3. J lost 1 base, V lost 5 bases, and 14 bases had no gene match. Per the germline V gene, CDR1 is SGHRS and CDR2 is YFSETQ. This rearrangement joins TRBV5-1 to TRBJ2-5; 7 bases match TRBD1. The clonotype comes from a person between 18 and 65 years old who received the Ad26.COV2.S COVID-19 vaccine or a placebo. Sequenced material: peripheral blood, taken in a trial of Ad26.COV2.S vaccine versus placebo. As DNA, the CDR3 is TGCGCCAGCAGAACAGGAGCAGGGGGACACTTCCAAGAGACCCAGTACTTC. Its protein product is CASRTGAGGHFQETQYF.